This is a list of T cell receptor beta chains from one sample in a study of cytomegalovirus exposure and HLA in healthy donors. Method: immunoSEQ multiplex PCR; TCRdb's copy keeps in-frame clones and lacks some. The sample carries about 70,000 clones, 94% recorded once. Sequencing was carried out using PBMCs. These receptors were taken from a young woman in good health and CMV-seropositive. Both conserved end residues are part of each CDR3. The order of the fields is D gene, CDR3 length, V gene, J gene, clone size, CDR3 protein, CDR3 DNA. The D gene is left open where the match is weak. Size values are once, few and many counts, or a class for expanded clones, and some rows have none.

d_gene: TRBD1; len: 14; v_gene: TRBV29-1; j_gene: TRBJ2-2; abundance: once; CDR3aa: CSVSGTVNTGELFF; CDR3nt: TGCAGCGTCTCCGGGACAGTGAACACCGGGGAGCTGTTTTTT
d_gene: NA; len: 17; v_gene: TRBV30; j_gene: TRBJ2-3; abundance: NA; CDR3aa: CAWSVSWRGMLRDTQYF; CDR3nt: TGTGCCTGGAGTGTTAGTTGGCGGGGCATGTTGCGAGATACGCAGTATTTT
d_gene: NA; len: 13; v_gene: TRBV4-2; j_gene: TRBJ1-1; abundance: NA; CDR3aa: CASSHAGGTEAFF; CDR3nt: TGTGCCAGCAGCCACGCTGGCGGCACTGAAGCTTTCTTT
d_gene: TRBD1; len: 14; v_gene: TRBV6-1; j_gene: TRBJ2-1; abundance: NA; CDR3aa: CASSGTGVYNEQFF; CDR3nt: TGTGCCAGCAGCGGGACAGGGGTCTACAATGAGCAGTTCTTC
d_gene: NA; len: 13; v_gene: TRBV7-9; j_gene: TRBJ2-2; abundance: NA; CDR3aa: CASLGGPVGELFF; CDR3nt: TGTGCCAGCCTCGGGGGGCCGGTCGGGGAGCTGTTTTTT
d_gene: TRBD1; len: 15; v_gene: TRBV27; j_gene: TRBJ1-2; abundance: NA; CDR3aa: CASSSIDRGPVGYTF; CDR3nt: TGTGCCAGCAGTTCAATCGACAGGGGGCCGGTTGGCTACACCTTC
d_gene: TRBD1; len: 15; v_gene: TRBV30; j_gene: TRBJ2-5; abundance: NA; CDR3aa: CAWNPSASRTGGQYF; CDR3nt: TGTGCCTGGAACCCCTCGGCCTCGAGGACAGGGGGCCAGTACTTC
d_gene: NA; len: 11; v_gene: TRBV30; j_gene: TRBJ1-2; abundance: NA; CDR3aa: CAWSLGGFHTF; CDR3nt: TGTGCCTGGAGTCTCGGGGGATTCCACACCTTC
d_gene: NA; len: 13; v_gene: TRBV29-1; j_gene: TRBJ2-7; abundance: NA; CDR3aa: CSVEVGASSEQYF; CDR3nt: TGCAGCGTTGAAGTCGGCGCTAGTTCCGAGCAGTACTTC
d_gene: NA; len: 13; v_gene: TRBV6-5; j_gene: TRBJ2-2; abundance: NA; CDR3aa: CASRPTSTGELFF; CDR3nt: TGTGCCAGCAGGCCGACAAGCACCGGGGAGCTGTTTTTT
d_gene: TRBD1; len: 15; v_gene: TRBV10-1; j_gene: TRBJ2-7; abundance: NA; CDR3aa: CASSIVRDRNYEQYF; CDR3nt: TGCGCCAGCAGTATTGTCCGGGACAGAAACTACGAGCAGTACTTC
d_gene: NA; len: 14; v_gene: TRBV15; j_gene: TRBJ1-1; abundance: NA; CDR3aa: CATSRGGGVTEAFF; CDR3nt: TGTGCCACCAGCAGAGGTGGAGGGGTCACTGAAGCTTTCTTT
d_gene: NA; len: 14; v_gene: TRBV4-1; j_gene: TRBJ1-5; abundance: once; CDR3aa: CASSQKRAGQPQHF; CDR3nt: TGCGCCAGCAGCCAAAAGAGGGCGGGTCAGCCCCAGCATTTT
d_gene: NA; len: 13; v_gene: TRBV5-1; j_gene: TRBJ2-2; abundance: NA; CDR3aa: CASSLVATGELFF; CDR3nt: TGCGCCAGCAGCTTGGTAGCCACCGGGGAGCTGTTTTTT
d_gene: TRBD2; len: 15; v_gene: TRBV6-4; j_gene: TRBJ2-7; abundance: NA; CDR3aa: CASSDIGRAIHEQYF; CDR3nt: TGTGCCAGCAGTGATATCGGGAGGGCTATACACGAGCAGTACTTC
d_gene: TRBD2; len: 15; v_gene: TRBV9; j_gene: TRBJ2-3; abundance: NA; CDR3aa: CASSVGGTSDYTQYF; CDR3nt: TGTGCCAGCAGCGTAGGAGGAACTAGCGACTATACGCAGTATTTT
d_gene: TRBD1; len: 16; v_gene: TRBV11-2; j_gene: TRBJ2-1; abundance: NA; CDR3aa: CASSARTGGLGNEQFF; CDR3nt: TGTGCCAGCAGCGCCAGGACAGGGGGCCTGGGTAATGAGCAGTTCTTC
d_gene: TRBD1; len: 14; v_gene: TRBV29-1; j_gene: TRBJ1-5; abundance: NA; CDR3aa: CSAGQGLSNQPQHF; CDR3nt: TGCAGCGCGGGACAGGGGCTTAGCAATCAGCCCCAGCATTTT
d_gene: TRBD2; len: 19; v_gene: TRBV19; j_gene: TRBJ2-2; abundance: NA; CDR3aa: CASSIRGISGPANTGELFF; CDR3nt: TGTGCCAGTTCGATTAGGGGTATTAGCGGGCCCGCGAACACCGGGGAGCTGTTTTTT
d_gene: TRBD2; len: 17; v_gene: TRBV7-8; j_gene: TRBJ2-1; abundance: NA; CDR3aa: CASSPLWRAGSTYEQFF; CDR3nt: TGTGCCAGCAGCCCCCTTTGGCGAGCGGGGAGTACCTATGAGCAGTTCTTC